This T cell receptor beta chain stems from a study of cytomegalovirus exposure and HLA in healthy donors. 13 Jbeta primers and 60 Vbeta primers were used for the PCR. Measured with immunoSEQ multiplex PCR; TCRdb has only the in-frame clones, and not every one. The sample contains about 160,000 clones, roughly four fifths of which appear only once. The V gene's germline CDR1 is MGHDK and CDR2 SYGVNS. After removal of 4 bases from V and 4 bases from J, the junction contained 9 bases not matched to a gene. The CDR3 totals 16 residues. Healthy people donating bone marrow made up the donors. As to this clone: Its antigen is unidentified.

Study-level findings and limits: An analysis done earlier found most TCR beta V segments productive about 87% or about 30% of the time. A later analysis showed TCR association rates differing by HLA locus, peaking at DRB1 and lowest at HLA-C. Based on reports, TCR beta sequences accurately predicted HLA-A and HLA-B alleles for most subjects.

What was sequenced was PBMCs. This clonotype was obtained from a man aged 50-60 years in good health and CMV-seropositive. The chain couples TRBV25-1 to TRBJ2-7; TRBD2 matches at 11 bases. In nucleotides, the CDR3 is TGTGCCAGCAGTGGGCTAGCGGGGGGTACCCTATACGAGCAGTACTTC. Amino acid sequence: CASSGLAGGTLYEQYF.